What follows are 21 T cell receptor beta chains derived from one specimen sequenced in a study of tumor-infiltrating lymphocytes in primary liver carcinoma. Between roughly 17 and 31 mg of unsorted bulk tissue served as the source from which RNA and DNA were co-extracted. TCR beta cDNA came from about 0.55 ug total RNA, primed with a constant-region primer. Slightly modified ARM-PCR, run as three nested multiplex PCR rounds, produced the TCR beta libraries. TRBV1-TRBV30 forward and Cbeta reverse primers drove the first two roughly 10-cycle rounds. TCRdb re-derived calls from the multiplex PCR reads in MiXCR, one entry per CDR3 protein. Here the sample spans about 130,000 distinct CDR3 sequences, 50% to 80% being singletons. The sequenced sample consisted of liver tumor tissue from sampling region 3. The subset: tumor region T3, left-lateral pole. Source of these receptors: a woman aged 60-75 years with primary liver carcinoma and hepatitis B virus infection.

V usage is TRBV2 and J usage is TRBJ2-1, with 7 bases that match TRBD2. V gave up 2 bases and J gave up 15 bases; unmatched junction bases: 13. Germline V gene lookup returns CDR1 SNHLY and CDR2 FYNNEI. The CDR3 is made up of 14 amino acids. DNA of the CDR3: TGTGCCAGCAGTGAATTTTCTTACAGGACTAGTTTGTTCTTC. Its translation: CASSEFSYRTSLFF.

Notes on this clonotype: The CDR3 does not close with the conserved phenylalanine or tryptophan, likely indicating a read error. The J gene is TRBJ1-1, the V gene TRBV6-5; 7 bases align to TRBD1. CDR3 length: 14 residues. J lost 3 bases, V lost 6 bases, and 7 bases had no gene match. CDR1 is MNHEY and CDR2 is SVGAGI in the germline V gene. CDR3 sequence: CASRATGWDTEAFV. In nucleotides, the CDR3 is TGTGCCAGCAGGGCGACAGGGTGGGACACTGAAGCTTTCGTT.

The genes are TRBV10-3 and TRBJ2-1, with TRBD2 matching 8 bases. The CDR3 covers 12 residues. V was pared by 10 bases and J by 9 bases, with 8 bases of the junction left unmatched. CDR1 is ENHRY and CDR2 is SYGVKD in the germline V gene. The CDR3 coding sequence is TGTGCCACCCGTCCGGGAGGGGGTGAGCAGTTCTTC. Translated: CATRPGGGEQFF.

Points on this clonotype: Germline and junction disagree at one end, which may indicate a read error. The rearrangement uses TRBV11-2 and TRBJ2-7; tentatively, D is TRBD1 (6 bases). CDR1 is SGHAT, CDR2 FQNNGV, per germline. The CDR3 has 15 residues. The CDR3 reads CSSSLATGWTYEQYF. For the CDR3, the DNA is TGTTCCAGCAGTTTAGCTACAGGGTGGACCTACGAGCAGTACTTC.

This clonotype was observed many times. This chain joins TRBV6-5 and TRBJ2-1; the D gene is possibly TRBD2 (6 bases). This CDR3 contains 15 residues. The V gene's germline CDR1 is MNHEY and CDR2 SVGAGI. V shed 4 bases and J shed 0 bases, with 10 bases lying between them. In DNA form, the CDR3 reads TGTGCCAGCAGTTTCCGGGGGAGCTCCTACAATGAGCAGTTCTTC. This translates into CASSFRGSSYNEQFF.

On this clonotype itself: This could be a read error, since a much larger clone is one nucleotide away. The gene calls are TRBV30 and TRBJ1-5; TRBD1 matches 7 bases. The CDR3 extends over 15 amino acids. Germline CDR1 and CDR2: GTSNPN and SVGIG (reference sequence). The CDR3 protein is CAWSTGTASNQSQHF. CDR3 in DNA: TGTGCCTGGAGTACCGGGACAGCGAGCAATCAGTCCCAGCATTTT.

This clonotype was counted many times. This rearrangement joins TRBV12-3 or TRBV12-4 to TRBJ2-7, with TRBD1 as a possible D gene (5 bases). The CDR3 has 11 residues. The germline V and J ends were trimmed by 6 bases and 6 bases, with 9 bases remaining between them. In DNA, the CDR3 is TGTGCCAGCAGAGACAGAGGCGAGCAGTACTTC. Translation: CASRDRGEQYF.

The gene calls are TRBV6-1 and TRBJ2-3; perhaps TRBD2 as D (6 bases). CDR3 size: 15 residues. CDR1 and CDR2 (germline): MNHNS, SASEGT. Trimming took off 11 bases at V and 0 bases at J, with 18 bases between the two ends. The CDR3, as DNA: TGTGCCTACCGGGGGAGCACAGCTAGCACAGATACGCAGTATTTT. Protein: CAYRGSTASTDTQYF.

For this clonotype: An end of the junction differs from the germline gene, which may be a read error. The chain links TRBV6-1 to TRBJ2-1; TRBD2 aligns across 7 bases. Germline V lookup: CDR1 MNHNS, CDR2 SASEGT. The CDR3 sequence is 16 residues long. In nucleotides, the CDR3 is TGTGCCAGTTCAGACCCTAGCGGCAAAGCCTACAATGAGGAGTTCTTC. It yields the protein CASSDPSGKAYNEEFF.

The sample holds a few counts of this clonotype. A junction end diverges from the germline sequence, so it may reflect a read error. This chain connects TRBV11-2 to TRBJ2-1; D might be TRBD2 (5 bases). The length of the CDR3 is 13 residues. Germline CDR1 is SGHAT and CDR2 is FQNNGV. The DNA of the CDR3 is TGTGCAAGCAGCTTAGGACTTACCAATGAGCAGCTCTTC. Its translation: CASSLGLTNEQLF.

For this clonotype: With a much larger clone just one base away, this may be a read error. This chain connects TRBV6-6 to TRBJ2-3; D unresolved. CDR1 MNHNY and CDR2 SVGAGI come from the germline V gene (reference sequence). V lost 0 bases and J lost 4, with 8 bases in between. The CDR3 is 14 residues long. The CDR3 reads CASSYSASADTQYF. In DNA form, the CDR3 reads TGTGCCAGCAGTTACTCTGCAAGCGCAGATACGCAGTATTTT.

This chain uses TRBV28 with TRBJ1-3, with D perhaps matching TRBD1 (6 bases). V lost 10 bases to trimming and J lost 3 bases, with 31 bases between them. This CDR3 has 19 amino acids. The germline V gene has CDR1 MDHEN and CDR2 SYDVKM. The CDR3 coding sequence is TGTGCCAACACTTTTCGGGGGGCCCGAAGAGGGGGAGATGGAAACACCATATATTTT. It is translated as CANTFRGARRGGDGNTIYF.

This clonotype came up once. The V call is TRBV6-1, the J call TRBJ2-2; TRBD2 aligns across 8 bases. J gave up 4 bases and V 9 bases, and 10 bases lay outside the gene matches. The CDR3 extends over 15 amino acids. The germline gives CDR1 MNHNS, CDR2 SASEGT. The CDR3 loop reads CARSPSGLSTGELFF. Here the CDR3 DNA reads TGTGCCAGGAGTCCTAGCGGGTTGAGCACCGGGGAGCTGTTTTTT.

In the case of this clonotype: One junction end disagrees with the germline gene, perhaps due to a read error. The chain recombines TRBV11-3 with TRBJ1-1; D gene ambiguous. From germline, CDR1 is SGHNT and CDR2 YENEEA. CDR3 length: 14 residues. The CDR3: CASSLDGSNTEAFF. The DNA of the CDR3 is TGTGCAAGCAGCCTGGACGGCTCGAACACCGAAGCTTTCTTT.

With regard to this clonotype: This may be a read error: a much more frequent sequence differs by one nucleotide. J is TRBJ2-2 and V is TRBV6-6; 8 nucleotides agree with TRBD2. Germline loops: CDR1 MNHNY, CDR2 SVGAGI (reference sequence). With V trimmed by 9 bases and J by 4 bases, 7 bases remained unmatched. The CDR3 is 14 amino acids. This CDR3 is CARSSGISTGELFF. CDR3 bases: TGTGCCAGGAGTAGCGGGATTAGCACCGGGGAGCTGTTTTTT.

This clonotype was found once. The conserved phenylalanine or tryptophan normally closing the CDR3 is absent here, so this likely arose from a read error. The V call is TRBV6-2 or TRBV6-3, the J call TRBJ2-3; D is perhaps TRBD2 (5 bases). The V and J ends lost 4 bases and 0 bases respectively, with 8 bases between them. CDR1 and CDR2 from the germline V gene are MNHEY and SVGEGT. This CDR3 has 14 residues. CDR3: CASSSGLSTDTQYL. CDR3 in DNA: TGTGCCAGCAGTTCCGGACTCAGCACAGATACGCAGTATTTA.

Only a few counts were recorded for this clonotype. The genes are TRBV5-1 and TRBJ2-6; D not resolved. The V end lost 0 bases, the J end lost 0 bases, and 4 bases lay between the germline ends. The germline gives CDR1 SGHRS, CDR2 YFSETQ. This CDR3 spans 15 amino acids. The DNA for the CDR3 is TGCGCCAGCAGCTTGGAAGTCTCTGGGGCCAACGTCCTGACTTTC. Protein: CASSLEVSGANVLTF. The full variable domain, its missing parts supplied by reference TRBV5-1 and TRBJ2-6, is KAGVTQTPRYLIKTRGQQVTLSCSPISGHRSVSWYQQTPGQGLQFLFEYFSETQRNKGNFPGRFSGRQFSNSRSEMNVSTLELGDSALYLCASSLEVSGANVLTFGAGSRLTVL.

This chain uses TRBV11-2 with TRBJ2-1; D possibly corresponds to TRBD2 (5 bases). The length of the CDR3 is 16 residues. Deletions cut 5 bases from V and 4 bases from J, with 18 bases between. The germline V gene encodes CDR1 SGHAT and CDR2 FQNNGV. The CDR3 sequence: CASSPDGAGRYNEQFF. The DNA of the CDR3 is TGTGCCAGCAGCCCTGACGGCGCGGGCCGGTACAATGAGCAGTTCTTC. Variable domain in full (rest from reference TRBV11-2 and TRBJ2-1): EAGVAQSPRYKIIEKRQSVAFWCNPISGHATLYWYQQILGQGPKLLIQFQNNGVVDDSQLPKDRFSAERLKGVDSTLKIQPAKLEDSAVYLCASSPDGAGRYNEQFFGPGTRLTVL.

This clonotype showed up many times. This chain uses TRBV5-6 with TRBJ2-7; D might be TRBD1 (5 bases). The CDR3 loop spans 13 amino acids. The V and J ends lost 0 bases and 6 bases respectively, with 10 bases between them. Germline V gene sequence: CDR1 SGHDT, CDR2 YYEEEE. The CDR3 spells CASSLDRLGEQYF. The CDR3 DNA reads TGTGCCAGCAGCTTGGACAGGCTCGGCGAGCAGTACTTC.

Note on this clonotype: This CDR3 fails to terminate in the conserved phenylalanine or tryptophan, so it likely reflects a read error. V usage is TRBV5-6 and J usage is TRBJ2-3, with TRBD1 matching 10 bases. The CDR3 runs 16 residues. Germline lookup yields CDR1 SGHDT and CDR2 YYEEEE. CDR3 sequence (DNA): TGTGCTAGCAGCTTGAAAGGACAGGGGGTCACAGATACGCAGTATTTG. It is translated as CASSLKGQGVTDTQYL.

This clonotype was detected a few times. An end of the junction does not agree with germline; a read error may underlie this. V is TRBV6-2 or TRBV6-3 and J is TRBJ1-5; 7 positions agree with TRBD1. CDR3 length equals 14 residues. The germline V gene encodes CDR1 MNHEY and CDR2 SVGEGT. The CDR3 coding sequence is TGTGCCAGCAACGTCCAGGGGGTTAATCATCCCCTGCATTTT. It is translated as CASNVQGVNHPLHF.